Listed here are 18 T cell receptor beta chains from one sample, sequenced in a study of blood T cell repertoires in COVID-19. Sequencing was performed with immunoSEQ multiplex PCR; in TCRdb, only in-frame clones are kept and a portion is missing. Here the sample spans roughly 90,000 clones, roughly 89% being singletons. Source material: peripheral blood. Every receptor here comes from a middle-aged man with acute or convalescent COVID-19.

The chain recombines TRBV3-1 (or the pseudogene TRBV3-2) with TRBJ2-2; D uncertain. CDR3 length equals 9 residues. Germline V gene data show CDR1 as LGHDT and CDR2 as YNNKEL (reference sequence). V was clipped by 9 bases and J by 7 bases, with 3 bases between them. CDR3 in DNA: TGTGCCAGGCGCGGGGAGCTGTTTTTT. Translation: CARRGELFF.

This chain connects TRBV6-5 to TRBJ2-5, with 8 positions matching TRBD1. After removal of 8 bases from V and 5 bases from J, the junction contained 13 bases not matched to a gene. This CDR3 comprises 15 residues. Germline assignment: CDR1 MNHEY and CDR2 SVGAGI. The CDR3 sequence is CASGEQAGGLETQYF. As DNA, the CDR3 is TGTGCCAGCGGCGAGCAGGCAGGGGGCCTGGAGACCCAGTACTTC.

The J gene is TRBJ2-7, the V gene TRBV2, with 10 bases fitting TRBD2. The CDR3 length is 15 residues. Germline CDR1 SNHLY, CDR2 FYNNEI. V lost 6 bases and J lost 5; bases outside the gene matches: 10. The CDR3 region is CASSPPLAGGDEQYF. In DNA, the CDR3 is TGTGCCAGCAGCCCACCTTTAGCGGGAGGTGACGAGCAGTACTTC.

This chain uses TRBV9 with TRBJ1-6; D possibly corresponds to TRBD1 (5 bases). This CDR3 has 15 amino acids. CDR1 is SGDLS and CDR2 is YYNGEE in the germline V gene. V shed 4 bases and J shed 0 bases, with 8 bases lying between them. The CDR3 coding sequence is TGTGCCAGCAGCACAGACAGCTCCTATAATTCACCCCTCCACTTT. The encoded protein is CASSTDSSYNSPLHF.

The chain combines TRBV12-3 or TRBV12-4 with TRBJ1-4; D call uncertain. The CDR3 has 13 amino acids. The V gene lost 6 bases and the J gene lost 8 bases, with 13 bases spanning the gap. This chain's CDR3 is CASSPSLGEKLFF. CDR3 nucleotide sequence: TGTGCCAGCAGCCCCTCCCTAGGCGAAAAACTGTTTTTT.

This clone was observed a few times. V usage is TRBV6-6 and J usage is TRBJ2-5; 7 bases align to TRBD1. Germline CDR1 MNHNY, CDR2 SVGAGI (reference sequence). The V gene end was trimmed by 8 bases and the J gene end by 5 bases; junction bases not matched to a gene: 2. This CDR3 region has 11 residues. As DNA, the CDR3 is TGTGCCAGCGGGACAGCCGAGACCCAGTACTTC. Translated, it gives CASGTAETQYF.

The chain has TRBV2 and TRBJ2-2; 8 nucleotides align to TRBD2. The CDR3 covers 14 residues. CDR1 SNHLY and CDR2 FYNNEI come from the germline V gene. V shed 6 bases, J shed 6 bases, and the junction held 6 bases outside the gene matches. CDR3 protein: CASRLSGSPGELFF. The CDR3 region has the DNA TGTGCCAGCAGATTGAGCGGGAGTCCCGGGGAGCTGTTTTTT.

The rearrangement joins TRBV24-1 to TRBJ2-1; possible D gene TRBD2, 7 bases. V was clipped by 5 bases and J by 4 bases, with 20 bases between them. Germline CDR1 KGHDR, CDR2 SFDVKD. This CDR3 region has 17 residues. The CDR3 protein is CATSARLGAGEYNEQFF. DNA of the CDR3: TGTGCCACCAGTGCCCGCTTGGGGGCGGGAGAATACAATGAGCAGTTCTTC.

The chain has TRBV7-2 and TRBJ2-1; TRBD2 might be the D (5 bases). V shed 7 bases and J shed 12 bases, with 19 bases lying between them. This CDR3 spans 13 amino acids. Germline V gene lookup returns CDR1 SGHTA and CDR2 FQGNSA. CDR3 bases: TGTGCCAGCAAAATAGGAGGTGGAAGCGGGCAGTTCTTC. It codes for CASKIGGGSGQFF.

The J gene is TRBJ2-5, the V gene TRBV27; D is uncertain. Germline V gene lookup returns CDR1 MNHEY and CDR2 SMNVEV (reference sequence). CDR3 length: 14 residues. V gave up 7 bases and J gave up 5 bases, with 17 bases separating them. CDR3 protein: CASKSGVLGETQYF. The CDR3 DNA reads TGTGCCAGCAAGTCAGGTGTGCTTGGCGAGACCCAGTACTTC.

This chain connects TRBV3-1 (or the pseudogene TRBV3-2) to TRBJ1-1; no definite D call. Trimming took 4 bases from V and 6 from J, leaving 18 bases between them. CDR1 is LGHDT and CDR2 is YNNKEL in the germline V gene (reference sequence). The CDR3 contains 15 residues. CDR3 in amino acids: CASSPTGGPRAEAFF. CDR3 coding DNA: TGTGCCAGCAGCCCGACGGGCGGTCCGAGGGCTGAAGCTTTCTTT.

In nucleotides, the CDR3 is TGTGCCAGCAGCTTGGCAGGCGGGTATAGCAATCAGCCCCAGCATTTT. As protein: CASSLAGGYSNQPQHF. The V and J genes are TRBV5-6 and TRBJ1-5; the D is unclear. The V end lost 0 bases, the J end lost 0 bases, and 10 bases lay between the germline ends. CDR1 SGHDT and CDR2 YYEEEE come from the germline V gene. The CDR3 runs to 16 residues.

V is TRBV6-1 and J is TRBJ2-7, with D possibly matching TRBD2 (6 bases). The germline V gene has CDR1 MNHNS and CDR2 SASEGT. This CDR3 has 16 residues. The germline V and J ends were trimmed by 2 bases and 3 bases, with 17 bases remaining between them. CDR3 coding DNA: TGTGCCAGCAGTGAATGGGTAGGGGACGGGGGCTACGAGCAGTACGTC. Encoded protein: CASSEWVGDGGYEQYV.

The chain couples TRBV6-1 to TRBJ1-2; unclear D gene. Germline V lookup: CDR1 MNHNS, CDR2 SASEGT. This CDR3 has 13 amino acids. V was trimmed by 2 bases and J by 8 bases, leaving 12 bases between them. CDR3 amino acids: CASSEMTRGGYTF. CDR3 nucleotides: TGTGCCAGCAGTGAAATGACGCGGGGAGGCTACACCTTC.

The V gene is TRBV28, the J gene TRBJ1-3, with D unclear. Germline V gives CDR1 MDHEN, CDR2 SYDVKM. With 6 bases removed from V and 5 bases from J, the gap between germline ends came to 8 bases. This CDR3 spans 12 amino acids. The CDR3 DNA reads as TGTGCCAGCAGCCCAACAAGAAACACCATATATTTT. Protein: CASSPTRNTIYF.

The gene calls are TRBV2 and TRBJ2-3; 10 nucleotides line up with TRBD2. This CDR3 has 16 amino acids. From germline, CDR1 is SNHLY and CDR2 FYNNEI. Unmatched junction bases numbered 14, after V lost 8 bases and J lost 6 bases. In nucleotides, the CDR3 is TGTGCCAGCGGGATGTTAACTAGCGGGAAGGGCGATACGCAGTATTTT. It encodes CASGMLTSGKGDTQYF.

The rearrangement joins TRBV7-9 to TRBJ2-4; D possibly corresponds to TRBD2 (5 bases). CDR3 length: 13 amino acids. CDR1 and CDR2 from the germline V gene are SEHNR and FQNEAQ (reference sequence). Trimming cost V 1 base and J 6 bases, with 7 bases left between them. CDR3 in amino acids: CASSLGSGNIQYF. In DNA, the CDR3 is TGTGCCAGCAGCTTAGGAAGCGGAAACATTCAGTACTTC.

This rearrangement joins TRBV6-2 or TRBV6-3 to TRBJ2-2; D might be TRBD2 (6 bases). The CDR3 runs 14 residues. Trimming removed 4 bases from V and 0 bases from J, with 6 bases in between. CDR1 is MNHEY, CDR2 SVGEGT, per germline. CDR3 DNA sequence: TGTGCCAGCAGTTGGGACTCGAACACCGGGGAGCTGTTTTTT. Its protein is CASSWDSNTGELFF.